The clone carrying this T cell receptor (beta chain) was observed many times. Antigen: not known. This sample is part of a study of T cell repertoires in cytomegalovirus infection. On the study more broadly: Public signatures in TCR beta pointed to CMV infection and matching HLA type.

Using its own MiXCR run on the reads, TCRdb lists one record per CDR3 protein. This table has 630,000 or so distinct CDR3 sequences, 24% appearing once. Trimming took 4 bases from V and 2 from J; bases not matched to a gene: 10. This CDR3 is 17 amino acids long. Germline V CDR1 and CDR2: SGHVS, FQNEAQ. Broader study findings: Using cumulative public TCR beta family frequency, the authors identified those who carried CMV together with the relevant HLA. There were HLA-C-restricted CMV-specific TCR beta clonotypes dominating the ex vivo response.

The sequence was collected from a human donor in good health (CMV status not recorded). Some clones in this sample may be carry-over from other donors' samples. What was sequenced was CD8+ T cells from PBMCs. The chain employs TRBV7-8 and TRBJ2-3; 9 nucleotides agree with TRBD1. The CDR3, as DNA: TGTGCCAGCAGCTCGGCTTGGACAGGGGTGAACACAGATACGCAGTATTTT. Translation gives CASSSAWTGVNTDTQYF.